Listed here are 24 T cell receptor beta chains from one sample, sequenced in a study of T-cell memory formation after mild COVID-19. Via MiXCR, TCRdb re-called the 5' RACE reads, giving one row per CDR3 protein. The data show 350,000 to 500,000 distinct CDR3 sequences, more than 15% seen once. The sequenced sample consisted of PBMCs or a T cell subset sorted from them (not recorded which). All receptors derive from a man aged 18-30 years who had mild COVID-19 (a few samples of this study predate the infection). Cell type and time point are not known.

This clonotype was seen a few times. Here the CDR3 reads CASSPELGLRGRSGYTF. DNA of the CDR3: TGCGCCAGCAGCCCTGAATTGGGTCTCAGGGGGCGAAGTGGCTACACCTTC. The J gene is TRBJ1-2, the V gene TRBV5-1; 8 bases line up with TRBD1. There are 17 residues in the CDR3. Unmatched junction bases numbered 18, after V lost 4 bases and J lost 7 bases. Per germline, CDR1 SGHRS and CDR2 YFSETQ.

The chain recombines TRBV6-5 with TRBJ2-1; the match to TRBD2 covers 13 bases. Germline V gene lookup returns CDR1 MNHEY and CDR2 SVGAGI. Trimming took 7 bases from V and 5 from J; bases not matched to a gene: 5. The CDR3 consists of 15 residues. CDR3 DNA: TGTGCCAGCACCCAGGGACTAGCGGGGAACAATGAGCAGTTCTTC. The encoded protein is CASTQGLAGNNEQFF.

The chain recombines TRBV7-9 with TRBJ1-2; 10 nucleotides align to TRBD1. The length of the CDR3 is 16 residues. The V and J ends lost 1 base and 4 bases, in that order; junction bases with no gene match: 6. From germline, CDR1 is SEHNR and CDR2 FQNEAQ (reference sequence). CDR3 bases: TGTGCCAGCAGCTTAGGGGGACAGGGGCGGATCTATGGCTACACCTTC. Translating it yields CASSLGGQGRIYGYTF. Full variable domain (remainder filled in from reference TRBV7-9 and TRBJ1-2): DTGVSQNPRHKITKRGQNVTFRCDPISEHNRLYWYRQTLGQGPEFLTYFQNEAQLEKSRLLSDRFSAERPKGSFSTLEIQRTEQGDSAMYLCASSLGGQGRIYGYTFGSGTRLTVV.

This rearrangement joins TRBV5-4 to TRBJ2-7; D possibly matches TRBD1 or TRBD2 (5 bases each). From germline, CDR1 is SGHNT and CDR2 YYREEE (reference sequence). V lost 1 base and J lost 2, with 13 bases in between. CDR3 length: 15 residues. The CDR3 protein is CASSLKGRGTYEQYV. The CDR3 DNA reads TGTGCCAGCAGCTTGAAGGGGAGAGGGACCTACGAGCAGTACGTC.

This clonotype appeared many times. This chain's CDR3 is CASSFGSRAGELFF. In nucleotides, the CDR3 is TGTGCCAGCAGCTTCGGCTCACGGGCCGGGGAGCTGTTTTTT. The chain links TRBV11-2 to TRBJ2-2, with D unresolved. Trimming cost V 3 bases and J 6 bases, with 11 bases left between them. The CDR3 covers 14 residues. Germline loops: CDR1 SGHAT, CDR2 FQNNGV.

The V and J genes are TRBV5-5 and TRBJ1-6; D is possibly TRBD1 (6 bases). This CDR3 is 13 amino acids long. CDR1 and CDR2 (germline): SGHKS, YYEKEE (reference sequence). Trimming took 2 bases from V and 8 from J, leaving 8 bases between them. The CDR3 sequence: CASSFSGDSPLHF. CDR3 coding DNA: TGTGCCAGCAGCTTTTCAGGGGATTCACCCCTCCACTTT. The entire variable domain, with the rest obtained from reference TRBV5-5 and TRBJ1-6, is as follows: DAGVTQSPTHLIKTRGQQVTLRCSPISGHKSVSWYQQVLGQGPQFIFQYYEKEERGRGNFPDRFSARQFPNYSSELNVNALLLGDSALYLCASSFSGDSPLHFGNGTRLTVT.

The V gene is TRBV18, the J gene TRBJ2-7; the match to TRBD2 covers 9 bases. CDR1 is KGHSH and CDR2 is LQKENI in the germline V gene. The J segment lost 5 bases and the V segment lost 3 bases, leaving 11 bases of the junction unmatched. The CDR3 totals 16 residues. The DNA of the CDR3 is TGTGCCAGCTCACCCGCCCTTCAGCGGGGGGCGGACGAGCAGTACTTC. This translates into CASSPALQRGADEQYF. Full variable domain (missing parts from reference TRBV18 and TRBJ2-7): NAGVMQNPRHLVRRRGQEARLRCSPMKGHSHVYWYRQLPEEGLKFMVYLQKENIIDESGMPKERFSAEFPKEGPSILRIQQVVRGDSAAYFCASSPALQRGADEQYFGPGTRLTVT.

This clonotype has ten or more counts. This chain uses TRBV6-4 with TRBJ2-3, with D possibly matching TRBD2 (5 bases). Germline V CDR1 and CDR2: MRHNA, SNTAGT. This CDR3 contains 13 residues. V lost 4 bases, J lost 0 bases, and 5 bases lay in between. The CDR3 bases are TGTGCCAGCAGTGCGGGGAGCACAGATACGCAGTATTTT. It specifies CASSAGSTDTQYF.

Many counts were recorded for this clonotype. The CDR3 nucleotides read TGTGCCAGCAGTCGACTGGACGGCCAAGAGACCCAGTACTTC. This codes for CASSRLDGQETQYF. V gene TRBV12-3 or TRBV12-4 combines with J gene TRBJ2-5; D remains ambiguous. This CDR3 has 14 amino acids. V lost 5 bases to trimming and J lost 1 base, with 11 bases between them.

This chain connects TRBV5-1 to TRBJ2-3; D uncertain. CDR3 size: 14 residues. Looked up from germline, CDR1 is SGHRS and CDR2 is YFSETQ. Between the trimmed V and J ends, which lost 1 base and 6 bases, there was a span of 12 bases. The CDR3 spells CASSLSGLWDTQYF. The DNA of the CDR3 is TGCGCCAGCAGCTTGTCTGGGCTTTGGGATACGCAGTATTTT.

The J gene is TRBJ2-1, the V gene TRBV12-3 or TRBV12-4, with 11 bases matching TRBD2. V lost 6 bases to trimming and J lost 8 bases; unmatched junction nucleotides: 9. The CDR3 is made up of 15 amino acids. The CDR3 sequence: CASRTSGEAPYEQFF. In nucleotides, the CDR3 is TGTGCCAGCAGGACTAGCGGGGAAGCCCCGTATGAGCAGTTCTTC.

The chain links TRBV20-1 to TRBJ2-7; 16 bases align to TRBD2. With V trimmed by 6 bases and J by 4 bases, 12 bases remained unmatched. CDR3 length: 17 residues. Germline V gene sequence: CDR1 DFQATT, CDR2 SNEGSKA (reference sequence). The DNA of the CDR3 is TGCAGTGCGCCCCCCGGGACTAGCGGGGGGGCCGGATACGAGCAGTACTTC. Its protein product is CSAPPGTSGGAGYEQYF.

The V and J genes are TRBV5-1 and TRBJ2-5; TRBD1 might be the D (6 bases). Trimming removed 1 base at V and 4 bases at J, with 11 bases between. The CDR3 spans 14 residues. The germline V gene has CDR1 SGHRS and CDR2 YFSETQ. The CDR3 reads CASSLPQGPETQYF. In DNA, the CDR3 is TGCGCCAGCAGCTTGCCCCAGGGGCCAGAGACCCAGTACTTC.

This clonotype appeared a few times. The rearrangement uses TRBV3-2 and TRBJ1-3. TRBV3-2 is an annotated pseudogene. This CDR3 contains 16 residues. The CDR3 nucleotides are TGTGCCAGCAGCCAAGATGTGCGGGACTCTGGAAACACCATATATTTT. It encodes CASSQDVRDSGNTIYF.

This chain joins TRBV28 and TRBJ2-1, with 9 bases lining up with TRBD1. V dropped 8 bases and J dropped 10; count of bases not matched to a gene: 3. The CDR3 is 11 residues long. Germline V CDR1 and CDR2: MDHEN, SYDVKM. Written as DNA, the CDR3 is TGTGCCAGCCACACAGGGGGCGAGCAGTTCTTC. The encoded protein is CASHTGGEQFF. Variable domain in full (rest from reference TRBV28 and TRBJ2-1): DVKVTQSSRYLVKRTGEKVFLECVQDMDHENMFWYRQDPGLGLRLIYFSYDVKMKEKGDIPEGYSVSREKKERFSLILESASTNQTSMYLCASHTGGEQFFGPGTRLTVL.

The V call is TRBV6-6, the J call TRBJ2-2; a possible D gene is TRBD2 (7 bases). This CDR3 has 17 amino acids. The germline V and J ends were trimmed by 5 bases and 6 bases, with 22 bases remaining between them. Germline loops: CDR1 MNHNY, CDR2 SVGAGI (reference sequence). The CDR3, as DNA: TGTGCCAGCAGTCCCTGGCGGGGGCCTGCCGTCGCCGGGGAGCTGTTTTTT. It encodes CASSPWRGPAVAGELFF.

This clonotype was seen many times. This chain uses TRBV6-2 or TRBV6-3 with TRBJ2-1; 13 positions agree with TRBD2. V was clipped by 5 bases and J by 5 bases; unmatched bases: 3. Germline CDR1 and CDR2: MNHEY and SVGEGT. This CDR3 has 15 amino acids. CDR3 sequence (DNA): TGTGCCAGCAGTAAAGGGACTAGCGGGAACAATGAGCAGTTCTTC. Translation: CASSKGTSGNNEQFF.

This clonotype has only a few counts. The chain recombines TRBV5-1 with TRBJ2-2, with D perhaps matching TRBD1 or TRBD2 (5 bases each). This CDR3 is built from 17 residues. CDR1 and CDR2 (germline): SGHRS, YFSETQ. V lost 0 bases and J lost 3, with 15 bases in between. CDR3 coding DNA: TGCGCCAGCAGCTTGGCGTCGGGGACCTACTACACCGGGGAGCTGTTTTTT. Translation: CASSLASGTYYTGELFF.

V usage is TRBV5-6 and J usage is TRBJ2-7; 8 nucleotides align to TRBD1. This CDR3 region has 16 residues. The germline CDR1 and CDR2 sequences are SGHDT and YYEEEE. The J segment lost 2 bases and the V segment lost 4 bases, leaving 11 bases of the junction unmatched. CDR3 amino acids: CASSDDRGLVPYEQYF. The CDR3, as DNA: TGTGCCAGCAGCGACGACAGGGGCCTCGTCCCCTACGAGCAGTACTTC.

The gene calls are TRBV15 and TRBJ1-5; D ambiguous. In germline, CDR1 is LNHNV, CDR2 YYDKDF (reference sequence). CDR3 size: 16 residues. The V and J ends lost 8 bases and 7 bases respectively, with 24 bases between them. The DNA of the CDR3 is TGTGCCACCGGAGAAGGCAGAGGGCGAGTTCTGCAGCCCCAGCATTTT. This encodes CATGEGRGRVLQPQHF.

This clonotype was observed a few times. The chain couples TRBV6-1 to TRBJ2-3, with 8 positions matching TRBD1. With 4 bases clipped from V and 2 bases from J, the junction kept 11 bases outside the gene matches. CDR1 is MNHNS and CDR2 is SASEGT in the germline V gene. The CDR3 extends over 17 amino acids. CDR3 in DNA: TGTGCCAGCAGTGCACCTGACAGGGGTTCGACCACAGATACGCAGTATTTT. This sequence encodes CASSAPDRGSTTDTQYF.

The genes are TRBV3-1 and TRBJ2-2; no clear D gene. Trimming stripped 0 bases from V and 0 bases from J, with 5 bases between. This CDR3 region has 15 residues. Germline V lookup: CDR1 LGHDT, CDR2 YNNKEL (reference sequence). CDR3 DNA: TGTGCCAGCAGCCAAGAACCAGCGAACACCGGGGAGCTGTTTTTT. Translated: CASSQEPANTGELFF.

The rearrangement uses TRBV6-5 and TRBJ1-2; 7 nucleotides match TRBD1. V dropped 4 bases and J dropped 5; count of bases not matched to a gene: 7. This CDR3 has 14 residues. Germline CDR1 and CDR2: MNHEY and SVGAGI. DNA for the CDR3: TGTGCCAGCAGTTGGATTACAGGGGATTATGGCTACACCTTC. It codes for CASSWITGDYGYTF.

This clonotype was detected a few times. In DNA form, the CDR3 reads TGCGCCAGCAGTGACCCGGAGGTCGCAGATACGCAGTATTTT. Translation: CASSDPEVADTQYF. V is TRBV10-1 and J is TRBJ2-3; possible D gene TRBD2, 5 bases. CDR1 WNHNN and CDR2 SYGVQD come from the germline V gene (reference sequence). With 3 bases removed from V and 4 bases from J, the gap between germline ends came to 11 bases. The CDR3 sequence is 14 residues long.